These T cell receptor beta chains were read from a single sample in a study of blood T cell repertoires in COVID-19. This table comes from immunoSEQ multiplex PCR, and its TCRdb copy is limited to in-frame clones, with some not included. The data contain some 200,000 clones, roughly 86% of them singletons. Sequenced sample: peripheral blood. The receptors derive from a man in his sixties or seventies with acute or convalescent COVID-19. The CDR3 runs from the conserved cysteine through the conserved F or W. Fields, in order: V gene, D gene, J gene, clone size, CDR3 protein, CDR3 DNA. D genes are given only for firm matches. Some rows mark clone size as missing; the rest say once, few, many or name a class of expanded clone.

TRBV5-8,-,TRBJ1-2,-,CASSLWQYYGYTF,TGTGCCAGCAGCTTGTGGCAGTACTATGGCTACACCTTC
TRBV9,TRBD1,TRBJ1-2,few,CASSAQLTGSGYTF,TGTGCCAGCAGCGCCCAATTGACAGGGAGTGGCTACACCTTC
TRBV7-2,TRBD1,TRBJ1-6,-,CASSLHWDRASSPLHF,TGTGCCAGCAGCTTACACTGGGACAGGGCCAGTTCACCCCTCCACTTT
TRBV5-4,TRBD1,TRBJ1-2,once,CASSPGQAQPNYGYTF,TGTGCCAGCAGCCCTGGACAGGCGCAACCTAACTATGGCTACACCTTC
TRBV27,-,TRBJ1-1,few,CAPQVTEAFF,TGTGCCCCCCAGGTTACTGAAGCTTTCTTT
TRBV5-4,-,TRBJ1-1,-,CASSLGAKNTEAFF,TGTGCCAGCAGCTTGGGTGCGAAGAACACTGAAGCTTTCTTT
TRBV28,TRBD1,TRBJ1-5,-,CASSSGTGYQPQHF,TGTGCCAGCAGTTCCGGGACAGGGTATCAGCCCCAGCATTTT
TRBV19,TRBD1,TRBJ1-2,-,CASSSPDRGLNGYGYTF,TGTGCCAGTAGTTCCCCGGACAGGGGGCTTAATGGCTATGGCTACACCTTC
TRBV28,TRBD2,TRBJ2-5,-,CASRLTPKLAGDRQETQYF,TGTGCCAGCAGATTAACACCTAAACTAGCGGGGGACCGCCAAGAGACCCAGTACTTC
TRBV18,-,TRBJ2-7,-,CASSPTAYEQYF,TGTGCCAGCTCACCGACAGCTTACGAGCAGTACTTC